This T cell receptor (beta chain) was documented in a study of blood T cell repertoires in COVID-19. Overall study: Sources were T cells, B-cell-depleted T cells, or PBMCs; the material itself was cDNA or gDNA.

Patients of the Seattle cohort, enrolled during active infection, were followed longitudinally. Repertoires were generated with immunoSEQ multiplex PCR, while TCRdb's copy carries only in-frame clones and drops some. The repertoire includes 150,000 to 200,000 clones, 86% of them detected once, and about a tenth sits in the top ten. The CDR3 has 14 amino acids. Trimming shortened V by 3 bases and J by 2 bases, and 8 bases separated the two germline ends. Germline CDR1 and CDR2: SGHNT and YENEEA. Sequencing was performed on peripheral blood. The TCR sequence derives from an older woman with COVID-19, enrolled during active disease. The chain couples TRBV11-3 to TRBJ2-1; TRBD2 might be the D (6 bases). CDR3 loop: CASSFRTTYNEQFF. In DNA, the CDR3 is TGTGCCAGCAGCTTCCGGACTACCTACAATGAGCAGTTCTTC.